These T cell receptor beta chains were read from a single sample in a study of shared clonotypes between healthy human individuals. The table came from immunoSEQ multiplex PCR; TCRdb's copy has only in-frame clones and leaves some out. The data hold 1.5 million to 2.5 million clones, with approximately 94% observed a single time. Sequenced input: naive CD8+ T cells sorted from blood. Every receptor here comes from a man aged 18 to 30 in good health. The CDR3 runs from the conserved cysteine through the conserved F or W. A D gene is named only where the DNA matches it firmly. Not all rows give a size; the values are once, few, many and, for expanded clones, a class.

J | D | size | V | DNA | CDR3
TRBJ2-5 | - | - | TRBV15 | TGTGCCACCAGCAGAGGGGACCACCAAGAGACCCAGTACTTC | CATSRGDHQETQYF
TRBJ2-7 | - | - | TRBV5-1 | TGCGCCAGCAGCTTGACAGGGTTAGACTACGAGCAGTACTTC | CASSLTGLDYEQYF
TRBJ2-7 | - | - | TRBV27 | TGTGCCAGCAGTTTAGACATGGCGGCCTACGAGCAGTACTTC | CASSLDMAAYEQYF
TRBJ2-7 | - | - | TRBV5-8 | TGTGCCAGCACCAGAACTAGCTCCTACGAGCAGTACTTC | CASTRTSSYEQYF
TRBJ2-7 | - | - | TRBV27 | TGTGCCAGCAGTTTCCAGGGTAACTACGAGCAGTACTTC | CASSFQGNYEQYF
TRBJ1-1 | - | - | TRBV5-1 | TGCGCCAGCAGCTTCCGGTTGGTCGCTGAAGCTTTCTTT | CASSFRLVAEAFF
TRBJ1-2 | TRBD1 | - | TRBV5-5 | TGTGCCAGCAGACCGCAGGGGGCGGAAGGCTACACCTTC | CASRPQGAEGYTF
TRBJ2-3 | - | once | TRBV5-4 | TGTGCCAGCAGCTTCACTAACGAGTATAATACGCAGTATTTT | CASSFTNEYNTQYF
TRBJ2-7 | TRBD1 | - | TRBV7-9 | TGTGCCAGCAGCTTAGGGCAGGGGGTCGACGAGCAGTACTTC | CASSLGQGVDEQYF
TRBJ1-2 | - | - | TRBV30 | TGTGCCTGGGGCCAATCCGACAGAAACTATGGCTACACCTTC | CAWGQSDRNYGYTF
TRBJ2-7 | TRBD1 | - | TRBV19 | TGTGCCAGTAGTTTCGGGACAGGGTCCTACGAGCAGTACTTC | CASSFGTGSYEQYF
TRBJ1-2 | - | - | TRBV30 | TGTGCCTGGTTCCAGACTAACTATGGCTACACCTTC | CAWFQTNYGYTF
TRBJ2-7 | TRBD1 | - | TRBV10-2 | TGCGCCAGCAGTGCCGACAGGGGGATCGACGAGCAGTACTTC | CASSADRGIDEQYF
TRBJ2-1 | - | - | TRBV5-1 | TGCGCCAGCAGCTGGGCCGCGTCTCCTGAGCAGTTCTTC | CASSWAASPEQFF
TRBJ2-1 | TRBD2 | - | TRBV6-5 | TGTGCCAGCAGTTACTCGACGGCTAGCGGTTACAATGAGCAGTTCTTC | CASSYSTASGYNEQFF
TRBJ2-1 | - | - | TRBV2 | TGTGCCAGCAGTATAACCGGGACCACTCGGACATGGGATGAGCAGTTCTTC | CASSITGTTRTWDEQFF
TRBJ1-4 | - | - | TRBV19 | TGTGCCAGTAGTGTGAGGGCGTATCAGGAAAAACTGTTTTTT | CASSVRAYQEKLFF
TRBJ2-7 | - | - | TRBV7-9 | TGTGCCAGCAGAAGCACAGGGAGCTCCTACGAGCAGTACTTC | CASRSTGSSYEQYF
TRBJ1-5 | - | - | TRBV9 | TGTGCCAGCAGCGGGGACGGGAGCAATCAGCCCCAGCATTTT | CASSGDGSNQPQHF
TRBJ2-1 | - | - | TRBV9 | TGTGCCAGCAGCAACACAGGGAGCTCCTACAATGAGCAGTTCTTC | CASSNTGSSYNEQFF
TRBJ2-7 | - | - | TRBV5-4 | TGTGCCAGCAGCCCTAGGTCAGGAAGGTACGAGCAGTACTTC | CASSPRSGRYEQYF
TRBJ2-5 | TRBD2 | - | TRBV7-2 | TGTGCCAGCAGCTTAGCGCTAGCGGGGGGAGGTGAGACCCAGTACTTC | CASSLALAGGGETQYF
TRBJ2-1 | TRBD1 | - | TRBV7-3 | TGTGCCAGCAGCTTACTCCCGGGACAGGGGACCTACAATGAGCAGTTCTTC | CASSLLPGQGTYNEQFF
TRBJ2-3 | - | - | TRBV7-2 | TGTGCCAGCAGCTTAGTAGGGGGGATAGCAGATACGCAGTATTTT | CASSLVGGIADTQYF
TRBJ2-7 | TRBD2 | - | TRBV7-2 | TGTGCCAGCAGCTTATGGCCTAGCGGGAGTTACGAGCAGTACTTC | CASSLWPSGSYEQYF
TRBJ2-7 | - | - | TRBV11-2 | TGTGCCAGCAGCTTAGTTACCTACGAGCAGTACTTC | CASSLVTYEQYF
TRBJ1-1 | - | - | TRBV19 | TGTGCCAGTAGTATTGGGGGGCACACTGAAGCTTTCTTT | CASSIGGHTEAFF
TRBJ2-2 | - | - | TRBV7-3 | TGTGCCAGCAGCTCTACGGGGGCCGGGACCGGGGAGCTGTTTTTT | CASSSTGAGTGELFF
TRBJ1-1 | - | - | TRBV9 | TGTGCCAGCAGCGTAGTGGGGGCAGGGACTGAAGCTTTCTTT | CASSVVGAGTEAFF
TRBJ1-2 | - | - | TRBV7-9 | TGTGCCAGCAGCCCATACTTGATGCCTGACGATGGCTACACCTTC | CASSPYLMPDDGYTF
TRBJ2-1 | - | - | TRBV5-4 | TGTGCCAGCAGCTTCCAGGGGGGGCCGGTGGATGAGCAGTTCTTC | CASSFQGGPVDEQFF
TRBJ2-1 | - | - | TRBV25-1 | TGTGCCAGCAGTGTTGGCAGCCTTAACAATGAGCAGTTCTTC | CASSVGSLNNEQFF
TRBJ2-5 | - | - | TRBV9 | TGTGCCAGCAGTCCTGGGGGACAAGAGACCCAGTACTTC | CASSPGGQETQYF
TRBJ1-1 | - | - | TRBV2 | TGTGCCAGCATCGAAGGGTGGAACACTGAAGCTTTCTTT | CASIEGWNTEAFF
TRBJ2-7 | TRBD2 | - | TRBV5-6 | TGTGCCAGCAGCCCGGGGGTGGCTAGCGGGAGTAACGAGCAGTACTTC | CASSPGVASGSNEQYF
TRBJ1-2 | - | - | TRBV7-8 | TGTGCCAGCAACCCAGCCGTAGCGGGTTGGACAGAAGTTAACTATGGCTACACCTTC | CASNPAVAGWTEVNYGYTF
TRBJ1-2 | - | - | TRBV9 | TGTGCCAGCAGCGTAGTTTATCCTTATGGCTACACCTTC | CASSVVYPYGYTF
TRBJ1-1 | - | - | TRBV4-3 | TGCGCCAGCAGCCAAGATCCTGGGGTGACTGAGGCTTTCTTT | CASSQDPGVTEAFF
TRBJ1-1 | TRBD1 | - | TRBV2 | TGTGCCAGCAGTCCCTTACTAACAGGGGCCGGAACTGAAGCTTTCTTT | CASSPLLTGAGTEAFF
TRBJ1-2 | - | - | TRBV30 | TGTGCCTGGAGTGGAGTGGGCCTTCTGGTTTCTGGCTACACCTTC | CAWSGVGLLVSGYTF
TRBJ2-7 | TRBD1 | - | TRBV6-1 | TGTGCCAGCAGTGTTAGGGACAGATACGAGCAGTACTTC | CASSVRDRYEQYF
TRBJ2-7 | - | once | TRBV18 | TGTGCCAGCTCACCACCGGACAGCTTAAGCTACGAGCAGTACTTC | CASSPPDSLSYEQYF
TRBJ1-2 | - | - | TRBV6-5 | TGTGCCAGCAGTTACTCTTCGACGGTCTATGGCTACACCTTC | CASSYSSTVYGYTF
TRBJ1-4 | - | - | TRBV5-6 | TGTGCCAGCATCAAAAACGGGGATCCAGATGAAAAACTGTTTTTT | CASIKNGDPDEKLFF
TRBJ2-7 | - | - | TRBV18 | TGTGCCAGCTCAGCCTCGGACTACGAGCAGTACTTC | CASSASDYEQYF
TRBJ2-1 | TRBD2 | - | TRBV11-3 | TGTGCCAGCAGCGCTGGACTAGCGAGCATACTTCCGAATGAGCAGTTCTTC | CASSAGLASILPNEQFF
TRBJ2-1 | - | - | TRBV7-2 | TGTGCCAGCAGCGCAACCCTGGGGTCCTACAATGAGCAGTTCTTC | CASSATLGSYNEQFF
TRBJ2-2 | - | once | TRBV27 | TGTGCCAGCAGTCCCAGCCAAGGGGAGAAGACCGGGGAGCTGTTTTTT | CASSPSQGEKTGELFF